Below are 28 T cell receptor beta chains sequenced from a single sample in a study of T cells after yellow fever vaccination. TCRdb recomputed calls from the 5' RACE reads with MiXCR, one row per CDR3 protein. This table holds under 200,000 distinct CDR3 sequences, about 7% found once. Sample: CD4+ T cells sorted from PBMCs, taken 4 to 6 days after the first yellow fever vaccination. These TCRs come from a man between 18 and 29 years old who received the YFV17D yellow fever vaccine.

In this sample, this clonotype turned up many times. The CDR3 bases are TGCAGTGCCTTGTCGACCCGCCTGGGTGAGCAGTTCTTC. This codes for CSALSTRLGEQFF. This chain uses TRBV20-1 with TRBJ2-1; no clear D gene. V lost 6 bases and J 9 bases, leaving 18 bases between the germline ends. The CDR3 contains 13 residues. Germline V gives CDR1 DFQATT, CDR2 SNEGSKA (reference sequence).

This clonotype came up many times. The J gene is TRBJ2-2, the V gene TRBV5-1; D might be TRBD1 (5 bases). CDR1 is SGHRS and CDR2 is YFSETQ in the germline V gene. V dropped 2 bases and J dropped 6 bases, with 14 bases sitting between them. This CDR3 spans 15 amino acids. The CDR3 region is CASSFSLVQAGELFF. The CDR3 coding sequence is TGCGCCAGCAGCTTCTCTTTGGTACAGGCCGGGGAGCTGTTTTTT.

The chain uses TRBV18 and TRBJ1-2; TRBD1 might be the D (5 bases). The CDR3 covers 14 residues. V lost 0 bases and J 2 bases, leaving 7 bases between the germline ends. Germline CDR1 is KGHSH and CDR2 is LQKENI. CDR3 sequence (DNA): TGTGCCAGCTCACCACCCAGACAGAACTATGGCTACACCTTC. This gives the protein CASSPPRQNYGYTF.

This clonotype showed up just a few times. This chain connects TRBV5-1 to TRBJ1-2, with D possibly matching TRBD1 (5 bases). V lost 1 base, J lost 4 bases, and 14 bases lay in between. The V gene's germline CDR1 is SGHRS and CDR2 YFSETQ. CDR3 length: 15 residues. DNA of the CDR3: TGCGCCAGCAGCTTGTACGGGGGGAGCGGCTATGGCTACACCTTC. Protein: CASSLYGGSGYGYTF.

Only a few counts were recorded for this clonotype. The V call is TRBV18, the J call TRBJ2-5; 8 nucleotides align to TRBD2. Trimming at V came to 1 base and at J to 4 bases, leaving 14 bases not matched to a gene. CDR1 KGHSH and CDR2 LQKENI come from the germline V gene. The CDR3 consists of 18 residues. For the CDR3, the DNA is TGTGCCAGCTCACCACTAAGGTCGTTGACGGGGGGGCGAGAGACCCAGTACTTC. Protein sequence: CASSPLRSLTGGRETQYF. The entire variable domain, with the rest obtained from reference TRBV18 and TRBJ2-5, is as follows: NAGVMQNPRHLVRRRGQEARLRCSPMKGHSHVYWYRQLPEEGLKFMVYLQKENIIDESGMPKERFSAEFPKEGPSILRIQQVVRGDSAAYFCASSPLRSLTGGRETQYFGPGTRLLVL.

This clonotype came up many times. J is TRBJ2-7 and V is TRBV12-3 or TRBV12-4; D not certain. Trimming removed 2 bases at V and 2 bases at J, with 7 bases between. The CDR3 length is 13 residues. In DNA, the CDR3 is TGTGCCAGCAGTTTAACAGTTGCCTACGAGCAGTACTTC. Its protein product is CASSLTVAYEQYF.

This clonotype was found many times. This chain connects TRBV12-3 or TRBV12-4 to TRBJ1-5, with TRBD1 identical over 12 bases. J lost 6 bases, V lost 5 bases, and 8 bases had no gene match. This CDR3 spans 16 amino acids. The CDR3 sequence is CASSATTGQGAQPQHF. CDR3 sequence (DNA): TGTGCCAGCAGTGCGACAACGGGACAGGGGGCTCAGCCCCAGCATTTT.

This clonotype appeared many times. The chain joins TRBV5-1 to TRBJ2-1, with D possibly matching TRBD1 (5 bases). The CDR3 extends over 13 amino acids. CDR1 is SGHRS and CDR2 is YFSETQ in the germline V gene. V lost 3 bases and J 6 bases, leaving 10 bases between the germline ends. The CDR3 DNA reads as TGCGCCAGCAGCTCCCCGCAGGGCAATGAGCAGTTCTTC. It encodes CASSSPQGNEQFF.

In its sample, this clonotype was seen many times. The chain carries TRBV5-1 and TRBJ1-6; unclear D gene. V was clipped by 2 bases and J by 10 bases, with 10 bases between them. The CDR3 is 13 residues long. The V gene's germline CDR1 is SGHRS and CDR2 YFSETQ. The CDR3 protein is CASSFPGDSPLHF. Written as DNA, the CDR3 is TGCGCCAGCAGCTTCCCGGGAGACTCACCCCTCCACTTT.

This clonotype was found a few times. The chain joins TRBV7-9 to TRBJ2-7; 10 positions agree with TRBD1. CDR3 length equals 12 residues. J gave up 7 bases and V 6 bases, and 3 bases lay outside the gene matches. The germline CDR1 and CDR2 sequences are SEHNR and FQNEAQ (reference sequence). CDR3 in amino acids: CASSRTGGEQYV. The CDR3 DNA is TGTGCCAGCAGTCGGACAGGGGGGGAGCAGTACGTC.

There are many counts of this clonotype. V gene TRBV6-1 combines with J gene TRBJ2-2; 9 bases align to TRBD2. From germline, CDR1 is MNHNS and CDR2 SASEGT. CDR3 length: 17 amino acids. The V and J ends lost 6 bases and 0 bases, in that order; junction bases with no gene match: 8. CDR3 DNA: TGTGCCAGCAGATCCCCAGCGGGGGGCGCGAACACCGGGGAGCTGTTTTTT. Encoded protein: CASRSPAGGANTGELFF.

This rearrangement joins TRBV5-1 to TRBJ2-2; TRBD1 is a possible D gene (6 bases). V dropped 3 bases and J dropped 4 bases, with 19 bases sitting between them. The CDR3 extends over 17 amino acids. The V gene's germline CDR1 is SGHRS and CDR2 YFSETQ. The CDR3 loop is CASSSSTTTGSTGELFF. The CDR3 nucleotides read TGCGCCAGCAGCTCCTCTACTACGACAGGATCCACCGGGGAGCTGTTTTTT.

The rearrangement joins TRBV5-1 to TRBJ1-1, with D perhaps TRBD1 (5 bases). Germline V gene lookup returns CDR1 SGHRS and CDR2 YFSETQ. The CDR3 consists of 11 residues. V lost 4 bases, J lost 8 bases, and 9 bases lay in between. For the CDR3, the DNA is TGCGCCAGCAGCCTGGGGGTGGAAGCTTTCTTT. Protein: CASSLGVEAFF.

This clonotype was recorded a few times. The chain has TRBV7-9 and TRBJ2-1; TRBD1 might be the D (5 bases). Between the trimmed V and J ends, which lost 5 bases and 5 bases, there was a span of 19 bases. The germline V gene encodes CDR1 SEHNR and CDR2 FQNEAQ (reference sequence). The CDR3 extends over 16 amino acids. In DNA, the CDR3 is TGTGCCAGCAGCCCCCCTCTTAGTGGGGCCGACAATGAGCAGTTCTTC. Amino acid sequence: CASSPPLSGADNEQFF.

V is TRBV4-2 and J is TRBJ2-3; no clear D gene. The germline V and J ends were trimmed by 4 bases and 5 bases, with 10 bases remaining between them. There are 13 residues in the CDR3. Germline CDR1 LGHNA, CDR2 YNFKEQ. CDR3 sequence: CASSPERLDTQYF. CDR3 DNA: TGTGCCAGCAGCCCCGAGCGCCTAGATACGCAGTATTTT.

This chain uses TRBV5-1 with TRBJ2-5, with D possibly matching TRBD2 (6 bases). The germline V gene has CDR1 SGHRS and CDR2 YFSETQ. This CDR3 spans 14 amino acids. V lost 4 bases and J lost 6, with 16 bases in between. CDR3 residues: CASSPPGGRQTQYF. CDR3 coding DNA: TGCGCCAGCAGCCCCCCCGGGGGACGACAGACCCAGTACTTC.

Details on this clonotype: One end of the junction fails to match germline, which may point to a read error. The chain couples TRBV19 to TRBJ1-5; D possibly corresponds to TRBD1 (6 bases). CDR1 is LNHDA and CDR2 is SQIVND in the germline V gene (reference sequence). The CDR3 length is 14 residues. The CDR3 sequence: CATSAGGRNQPQHF. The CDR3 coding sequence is TGTGCCACTAGTGCCGGGGGCCGCAATCAGCCCCAGCATTTT.

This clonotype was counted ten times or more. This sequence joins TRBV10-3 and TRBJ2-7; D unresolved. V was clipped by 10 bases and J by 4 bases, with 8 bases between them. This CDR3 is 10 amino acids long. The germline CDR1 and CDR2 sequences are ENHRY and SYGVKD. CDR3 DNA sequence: TGTGCCACTGACGGGTACGAGCAGTACGTC. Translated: CATDGYEQYV.

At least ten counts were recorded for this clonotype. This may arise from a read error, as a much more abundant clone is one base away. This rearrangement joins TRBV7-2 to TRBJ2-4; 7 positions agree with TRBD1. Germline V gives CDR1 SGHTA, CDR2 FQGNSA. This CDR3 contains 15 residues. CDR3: CASSFYGTEKNTQYF. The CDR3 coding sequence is TGTGCCAGCAGCTTCTATGGGACAGAAAAAAACACTCAGTACTTC.

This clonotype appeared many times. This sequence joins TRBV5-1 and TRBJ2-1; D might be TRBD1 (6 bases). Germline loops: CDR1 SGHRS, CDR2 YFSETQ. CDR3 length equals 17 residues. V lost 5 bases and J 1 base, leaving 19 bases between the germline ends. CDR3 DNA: TGCGCCAGCAGACACCAGCTGGGGGCCTTATCCTACAATGAGCAGTTCTTC. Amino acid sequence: CASRHQLGALSYNEQFF.

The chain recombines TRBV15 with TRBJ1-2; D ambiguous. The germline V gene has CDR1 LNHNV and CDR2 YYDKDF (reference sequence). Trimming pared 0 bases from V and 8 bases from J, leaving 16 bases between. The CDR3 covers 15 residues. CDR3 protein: CATSRDILVARGYTF. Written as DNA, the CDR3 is TGTGCCACCAGCAGAGATATTCTGGTTGCCCGAGGCTACACCTTC.

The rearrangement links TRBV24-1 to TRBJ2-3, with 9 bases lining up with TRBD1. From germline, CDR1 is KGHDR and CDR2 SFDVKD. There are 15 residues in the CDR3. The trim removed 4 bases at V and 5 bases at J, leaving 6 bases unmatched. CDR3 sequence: CATSDQTTGGDTQYF. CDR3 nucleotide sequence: TGTGCCACCAGTGACCAGACGACAGGGGGAGATACGCAGTATTTT.

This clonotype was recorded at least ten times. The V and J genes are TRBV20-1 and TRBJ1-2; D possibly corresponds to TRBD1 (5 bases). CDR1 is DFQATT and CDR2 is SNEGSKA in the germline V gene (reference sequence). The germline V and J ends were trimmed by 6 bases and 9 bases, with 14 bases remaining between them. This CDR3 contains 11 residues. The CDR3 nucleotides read TGCAGTGCCTCTCGGGGGGAAAGCTACACCTTC. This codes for CSASRGESYTF.

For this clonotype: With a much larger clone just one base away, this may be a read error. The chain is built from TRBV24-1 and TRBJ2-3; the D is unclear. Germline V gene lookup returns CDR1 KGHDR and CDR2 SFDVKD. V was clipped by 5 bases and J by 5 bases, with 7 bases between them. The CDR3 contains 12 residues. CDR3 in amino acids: CATSGPKDTQYF. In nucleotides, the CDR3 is TGTGCCACCAGTGGACCTAAAGATACGCAGTATTTT.

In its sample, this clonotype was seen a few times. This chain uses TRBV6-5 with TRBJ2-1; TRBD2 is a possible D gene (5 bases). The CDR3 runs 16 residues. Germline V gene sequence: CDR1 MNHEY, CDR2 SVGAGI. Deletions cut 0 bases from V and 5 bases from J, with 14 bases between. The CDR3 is CASSYSDYYLNNEQFF. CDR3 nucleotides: TGTGCCAGCAGTTACTCCGACTACTATCTTAACAATGAGCAGTTCTTC.

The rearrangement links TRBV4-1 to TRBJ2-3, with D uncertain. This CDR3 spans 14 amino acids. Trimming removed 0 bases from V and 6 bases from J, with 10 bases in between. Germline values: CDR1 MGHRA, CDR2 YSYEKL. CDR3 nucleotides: TGCGCCAGCAGCCAAGACACACCGACGGATACGCAGTATTTT. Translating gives CASSQDTPTDTQYF.

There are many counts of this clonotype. In DNA, the CDR3 is TGCGCCAGCAGCCAAGGAGATCGAACTAATGAAAAACTGTTTTTT. This translates into CASSQGDRTNEKLFF. The chain has TRBV4-3 and TRBJ1-4, with D hard to call. With 1 base removed from V and 1 base from J, the gap between germline ends came to 7 bases. Germline lookup yields CDR1 LGHNA and CDR2 YSLEER. The CDR3 sequence is 15 residues long.

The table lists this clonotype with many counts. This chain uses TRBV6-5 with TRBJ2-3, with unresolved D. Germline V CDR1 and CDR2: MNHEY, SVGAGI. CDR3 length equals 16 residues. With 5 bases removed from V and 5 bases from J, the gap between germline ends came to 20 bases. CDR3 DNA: TGTGCCAGCAGTCGCGGAAAGATACTCCAAGGAGATACGCAGTATTTT. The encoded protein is CASSRGKILQGDTQYF.